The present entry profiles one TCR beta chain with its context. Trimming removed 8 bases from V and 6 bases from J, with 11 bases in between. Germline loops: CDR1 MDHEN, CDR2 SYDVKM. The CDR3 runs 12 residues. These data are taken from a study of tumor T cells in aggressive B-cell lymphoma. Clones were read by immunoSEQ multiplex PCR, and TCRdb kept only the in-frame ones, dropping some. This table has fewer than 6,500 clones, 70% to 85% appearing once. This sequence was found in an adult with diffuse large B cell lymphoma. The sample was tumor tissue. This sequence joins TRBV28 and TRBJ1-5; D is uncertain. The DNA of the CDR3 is TGTGCCAGCCTTGACGCAGGTCAGCCCCAGCATTTT. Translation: CASLDAGQPQHF.